These T cell receptor beta chains were read from a single sample in a study of shared clonotypes between healthy human individuals. Using immunoSEQ multiplex PCR, the repertoire was profiled, and TCRdb retains in-frame clones only, with some absent. The profile covers about 1.1 million clones, with 75% to 85% appearing a single time and 0.52% taken by the ten largest. The source material was memory CD4+ T cells from PBMCs. The receptors come from a man aged 18 to 29 in good health. Some clones in this sample may be carry-over from other donors' samples. Both conserved end residues are part of each CDR3. Fields, in order: D gene, V gene, J gene, clone size, CDR3 protein, CDR3 DNA. D genes are given only for firm matches. The size entry is marked missing in some rows and otherwise reads once, few, many or a size class.

>TRBD2|TRBV30|TRBJ2-1|NA
CAWSRDSGSYNEQFF
TGTGCCTGGAGTCGAGATAGCGGGTCCTACAATGAGCAGTTCTTC
>NA|TRBV29-1|TRBJ2-7|NA
CSVLPAGSYEQYF
TGCAGCGTTCTGCCGGCCGGGTCCTACGAGCAGTACTTC
>TRBD2|TRBV2|TRBJ2-7|NA
CASGEGTAPYEQYF
TGTGCCAGCGGGGAGGGGACGGCGCCCTACGAGCAGTACTTC
>TRBD1|TRBV5-4|TRBJ1-2|NA
CASSSMNIDRGRQGYTF
TGTGCCAGCAGCTCAATGAATATAGACAGGGGGCGCCAAGGCTACACCTTC
>TRBD2|TRBV9|TRBJ2-7|NA
CASSVLREFKSYEQYF
TGTGCCAGCAGCGTATTGCGGGAGTTTAAATCCTACGAGCAGTACTTC
>TRBD1|TRBV7-8|TRBJ1-1|NA
CASKGQVNTEAFF
TGTGCCAGCAAGGGACAGGTCAACACTGAAGCTTTCTTT
>NA|TRBV4-1|TRBJ2-1|NA
CASSQEGGGSSYNEQFF
TGCGCCAGCAGCCAAGAAGGGGGCGGGAGCTCCTACAATGAGCAGTTCTTC
>NA|TRBV9|TRBJ1-3|NA
CASSASAGNTIYF
TGTGCCAGCAGCGCTTCGGCGGGAAACACCATATATTTT
>NA|TRBV10-2|TRBJ2-7|NA
CASRGLAIYEQYF
TGCGCCAGCAGGGGGCTAGCGATCTACGAGCAGTACTTC
>NA|TRBV2|TRBJ1-1|NA
CATSRTMGTEAFF
TGTGCCACCTCCAGAACCATGGGGACTGAAGCTTTCTTT
>TRBD2|TRBV7-3|TRBJ2-1|NA
CASSLSSSGYNEQFF
TGTGCCAGCAGCTTATCGTCTAGCGGATACAATGAGCAGTTCTTC
>NA|TRBV28|TRBJ2-5|NA
CASRISGEETQYF
TGTGCCAGCAGAATTTCGGGGGAAGAGACCCAGTACTTC
>TRBD2|TRBV15|TRBJ2-7|NA
CATSRERGAYEQYF
TGTGCCACCAGCAGAGAGCGGGGGGCCTACGAGCAGTACTTC
>NA|TRBV7-8|TRBJ1-2|NA
CASSPATILGYTF
TGTGCCAGCAGCCCGGCGACTATTTTAGGCTACACCTTC
>NA|TRBV4-1|TRBJ1-2|NA
CASSQPGGKRGYTF
TGCGCCAGCAGCCAGCCGGGAGGGAAGCGTGGCTACACCTTC
>NA|TRBV7-9|TRBJ1-1|NA
CASSPQGMNTEAFF
TGTGCCAGCAGCCCCCAGGGAATGAACACTGAAGCTTTCTTT
>TRBD1|TRBV5-1|TRBJ2-3|NA
CASRGQGASDTQYF
TGCGCCAGCAGGGGGCAGGGGGCTTCAGATACGCAGTATTTT
>NA|TRBV6-6|TRBJ1-3|NA
CASRLQGTGNTIYF
TGTGCCAGCAGATTACAGGGTACTGGAAACACCATATATTTT
>NA|TRBV4-1|TRBJ2-1|few
CASSQVILDRDNEQFF
TGCGCCAGCAGCCAAGTGATCCTGGACAGAGACAATGAGCAGTTCTTC
>NA|TRBV5-1|TRBJ2-1|few
CASSSEAYNEQFF
TGCGCCAGCAGTTCGGAGGCCTACAATGAGCAGTTCTTC
>NA|TRBV6-5|TRBJ2-7|NA
CASSYLARSYEQYF
TGTGCCAGCAGTTACTTGGCTAGGTCCTACGAGCAGTACTTC